This entry is about one TCR beta chain. Its antigen is undetermined. Germline values: CDR1 SGHNT, CDR2 YYREEE (reference sequence). The V and J ends lost 4 bases and 2 bases respectively, with 15 bases between them. The CDR3 runs to 15 residues. The data are from a study of shared clonotypes between healthy human individuals. The wider study: Each donor's CD4 naive and CD4 memory cells filled three plates apiece, CD8 naive two, and CD8 memory one.

Study observations and caveats: Naive CD4 clonotype sharing across several donors was 4.5% to 6%.

Some clones are missing from TCRdb's copy, which holds only in-frame ones; the method was immunoSEQ multiplex PCR. The table has just under 350,000 clones, less than 75% seen once; the top ten hold 8.5% to 12%. It was into CD45RA+ naive and CD45RA-negative memory subsets that the CD4+ cells were split. Specimen: memory CD4+ T cells sorted from blood. Subset of the sample: CD45RA-negative fraction. V is TRBV5-4 and J is TRBJ1-1, with D perhaps matching TRBD1 (5 bases). The receptor comes from a man aged 30 to 45 in good health. The CDR3 sequence is CASSRGGGVNTEAFF. CDR3 DNA sequence: TGTGCCAGCAGCCGGGGTGGAGGGGTTAACACTGAAGCTTTCTTT.